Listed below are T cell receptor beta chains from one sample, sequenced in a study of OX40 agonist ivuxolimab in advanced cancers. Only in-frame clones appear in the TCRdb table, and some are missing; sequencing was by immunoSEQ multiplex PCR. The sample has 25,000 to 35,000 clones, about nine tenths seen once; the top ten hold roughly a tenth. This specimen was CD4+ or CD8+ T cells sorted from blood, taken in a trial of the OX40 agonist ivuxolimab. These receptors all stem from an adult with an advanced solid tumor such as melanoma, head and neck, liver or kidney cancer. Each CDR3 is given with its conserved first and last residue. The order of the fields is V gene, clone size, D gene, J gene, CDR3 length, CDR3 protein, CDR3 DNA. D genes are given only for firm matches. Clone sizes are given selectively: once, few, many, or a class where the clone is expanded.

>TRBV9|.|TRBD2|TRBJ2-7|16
CASSVGSSGGSYEQYF
TGTGCCAGCAGCGTAGGGTCCAGCGGGGGGTCCTACGAGCAGTACTTC
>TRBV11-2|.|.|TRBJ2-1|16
CASSTLLLSSYNEQFF
TGTGCCAGCAGCACCTTGCTTCTGAGCTCCTACAATGAGCAGTTCTTC
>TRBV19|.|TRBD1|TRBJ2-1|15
CASSDWDRAYNEQFF
TGTGCCAGTAGCGATTGGGACAGGGCCTACAATGAGCAGTTCTTC
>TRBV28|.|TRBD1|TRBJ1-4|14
CASSSGGEDEKLFF
TGTGCCAGCAGTTCAGGGGGCGAGGATGAAAAACTGTTTTTT
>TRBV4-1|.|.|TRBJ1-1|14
CASSQAPGPTEAFF
TGCGCCAGCAGCCAAGCCCCAGGCCCGACTGAAGCTTTCTTT
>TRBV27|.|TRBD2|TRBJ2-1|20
CASSPAFGSGGTSSYNEQFF
TGTGCCAGCAGTCCCGCTTTCGGTAGCGGGGGGACAAGCTCCTACAATGAGCAGTTCTTC
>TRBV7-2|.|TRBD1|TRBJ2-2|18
CASSSGQGTIVGTGELFF
TGTGCCAGCAGCTCCGGACAGGGTACGATAGTGGGCACCGGGGAGCTGTTTTTT
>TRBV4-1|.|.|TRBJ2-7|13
CASSQDITYEQYF
TGCGCCAGCAGCCAAGACATCACCTACGAGCAGTACTTC
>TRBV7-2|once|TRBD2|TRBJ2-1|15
CASSLGLAGNNEQFF
TGTGCCAGCAGCTTAGGACTAGCGGGAAACAATGAGCAGTTCTTC
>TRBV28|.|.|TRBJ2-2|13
CASSFRATGELFF
TGTGCCAGCAGTTTCAGGGCCACCGGGGAGCTGTTTTTT
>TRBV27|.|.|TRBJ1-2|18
CASRQVITRDFKAYGYTF
TGTGCCAGCAGACAAGTAATAACGAGGGACTTCAAGGCCTATGGCTACACCTTC
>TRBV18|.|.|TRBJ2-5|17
CASSPSSVTRLQETQYF
TGTGCCAGCTCACCAAGCAGCGTGACACGGCTCCAAGAGACCCAGTACTTC
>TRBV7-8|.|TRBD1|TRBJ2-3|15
CASSLVGTATRTQYF
TGTGCCAGCAGCTTAGTGGGGACAGCAACGCGTACGCAGTATTTT
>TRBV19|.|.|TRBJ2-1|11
CASSQGNEQFF
TGTGCCAGTAGTCAAGGCAATGAGCAGTTCTTC
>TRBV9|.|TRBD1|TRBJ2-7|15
CASSLSGTGGYEQYF
TGTGCCAGCAGTCTATCCGGGACAGGGGGGTACGAGCAGTACTTC
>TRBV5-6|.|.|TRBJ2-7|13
CASSLESSYEQYF
TGTGCCAGCAGCTTGGAGAGCTCCTACGAGCAGTACTTC
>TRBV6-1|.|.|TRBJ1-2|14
CASSEMRGDYGYTF
TGTGCCAGCAGTGAAATGCGGGGGGACTATGGCTACACCTTC
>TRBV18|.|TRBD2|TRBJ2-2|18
CASSPETSGSYKAGELFF
TGTGCCAGCTCACCCGAGACTAGCGGGAGTTATAAGGCCGGGGAGCTGTTTTTT
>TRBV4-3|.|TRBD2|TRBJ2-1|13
CASGLAGGGEQFF
TGCGCCAGCGGACTAGCGGGAGGAGGTGAGCAGTTCTTC
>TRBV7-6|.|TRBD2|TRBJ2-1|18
CASSLGLAGGPFYNEQFF
TGTGCCAGCAGCCTTGGACTAGCGGGAGGGCCCTTCTACAATGAGCAGTTCTTC
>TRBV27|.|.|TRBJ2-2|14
CASSNINSYWELFF
TGTGCCAGCAGCAACATAAACAGCTACTGGGAGCTGTTTTTT
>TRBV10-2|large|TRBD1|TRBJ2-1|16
CASKDRDSEYYNEQFF
TGCGCCAGCAAGGACAGGGATTCTGAGTACTACAATGAGCAGTTCTTC
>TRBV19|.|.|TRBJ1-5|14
CATERGSRKKPQHF
TGTGCCACCGAAAGGGGGAGTCGTAAGAAGCCCCAGCATTTT
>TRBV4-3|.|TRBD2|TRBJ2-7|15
CASSPGLADSYEQYF
TGCGCCAGCAGCCCGGGACTAGCGGATTCCTACGAGCAGTACTTC
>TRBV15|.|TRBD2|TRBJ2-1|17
CATSRDGLAGYYNEQFF
TGTGCCACCAGCAGAGATGGACTAGCGGGATACTACAATGAGCAGTTCTTC
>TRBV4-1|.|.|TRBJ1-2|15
CASSQWIGGMDGYTF
TGCGCCAGCAGCCAATGGATTGGGGGTATGGATGGCTACACCTTC
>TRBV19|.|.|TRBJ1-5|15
CASTISRGGRQPQHF
TGTGCCAGTACCATCTCGCGGGGGGGCCGGCAGCCCCAGCATTTT
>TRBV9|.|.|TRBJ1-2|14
CASSVDLSAYGYTF
TGTGCCAGCAGCGTAGATCTGTCAGCTTATGGCTACACCTTC
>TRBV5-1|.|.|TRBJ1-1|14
CASSLGGVVFEAFF
TGCGCCAGCAGCTTGGGAGGGGTTGTCTTTGAAGCTTTCTTT
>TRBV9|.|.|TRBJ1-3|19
CASSPRGGAGITSGNTIYF
TGTGCCAGCAGCCCCCGCGGGGGGGCAGGGATCACCTCTGGAAACACCATATATTTT
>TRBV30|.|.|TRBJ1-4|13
CAWRHLKDEKLFF
TGTGCCTGGAGACACCTGAAGGATGAAAAACTGTTTTTT
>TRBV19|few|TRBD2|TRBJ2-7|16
CASTSPSSGSSYEQYF
TGTGCCAGTACCTCTCCCTCTAGCGGATCCTCCTACGAGCAGTACTTC
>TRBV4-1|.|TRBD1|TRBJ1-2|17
CASSQERGQGPNYGYTF
TGCGCCAGCAGCCAAGAAAGGGGGCAGGGGCCTAACTATGGCTACACCTTC
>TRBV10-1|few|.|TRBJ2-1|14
CASSEGGSYNEQFF
TGCGCCAGCAGTGAAGGGGGCTCCTACAATGAGCAGTTCTTC
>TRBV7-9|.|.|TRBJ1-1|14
CASSYEFKNTEAFF
TGTGCCAGCAGCTACGAATTTAAGAACACTGAAGCTTTCTTT
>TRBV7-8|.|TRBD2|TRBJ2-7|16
CASTEAGTSGPYEQYF
TGTGCCAGCACCGAGGCCGGGACTAGCGGGCCCTACGAGCAGTACTTC